The clone carrying this T cell receptor (beta chain) has just a few counts. Antigen specificity is unknown. V was pared by 1 base and J by 6 bases, with 4 bases between. Germline-derived CDR1 and CDR2 are SGHAT and FQNNGV. This CDR3 has 11 amino acids. Reverse transcription of all isolated RNA meant that expressed TCRB transcripts were sequenced. Only in-frame clones appear in the TCRdb table, and some are missing; sequencing was by immunoSEQ multiplex PCR. The sample has around 690,000 clones, around 11% seen once. The data are from a study of beta chain features in type 1 diabetes. Whole-study context: Cell yields, gender and age were comparable in patients and healthy donors.

General study results and limits: Patients with Type 1 diabetes showed moderately but significantly shorter TCRB CDR3s in all four CD4+ subsets. The naive, central memory and Treg TCRB repertoires showed an apparent similarity that was greater among patients than among healthy donors.

One heparinised draw, averaging roughly 0.12 L, was taken per donor. Via the markers CD45RO/CCR7/CD25/CD127/CD95/CD27, stem cell-like memory, regulatory, central memory and naive CD4+ cells were sorted. This receptor was obtained from a man aged 25 to 45 with type 1 diabetes. The chain has TRBV11-2 and TRBJ2-7; D is ambiguous. Source material: naive CD4+ T cells from blood. The CDR3 DNA reads as TGTGCCAGCAGCTTAGTGCGCGAGCAGTACTTC. Residues: CASSLVREQYF.